One and the same sample provided the 4 T cell receptor beta chains below, sequenced in a study of technical replicates of blood from a few donors. Here immunoSEQ multiplex PCR was the method, and the copy in TCRdb shows in-frame clones only, minus some. In the table there are approximately 80,000 clones, 89% of which are singletons. The sequenced material came from T cells isolated from PBMCs. Receptor source: a human donor in good health.

The chain is built from TRBV19 and TRBJ1-2; maybe TRBD1 (6 bases). This CDR3 has 13 amino acids. Per germline, CDR1 LNHDA and CDR2 SQIVND (reference sequence). V shed 6 bases and J shed 0 bases, with 8 bases lying between them. The CDR3 protein is CASRQGPNYGYTF. CDR3 bases: TGTGCCAGTAGACAGGGTCCTAACTATGGCTACACCTTC.

The gene calls are TRBV10-3 and TRBJ1-3, with D perhaps TRBD1 (6 bases). The CDR3 is 16 residues long. Per the germline V gene, CDR1 is ENHRY and CDR2 is SYGVKD. Trimming left V 0 bases short and J 0 bases short, with 9 bases between. CDR3 loop: CAISESGQLSGNTIYF. Here the CDR3 DNA reads TGTGCCATCAGTGAGTCCGGACAGCTCTCTGGAAACACCATATATTTT.

The J gene is TRBJ1-1, the V gene TRBV6-5; the D gene is possibly TRBD1 (6 bases). From germline, CDR1 is MNHEY and CDR2 SVGAGI. V lost 4 bases and J 5 bases, leaving 11 bases between the germline ends. The CDR3 extends over 13 amino acids. The CDR3 bases are TGTGCCAGCAGTTTCAGGGGAGTGACTGAAGCTTTCTTT. Protein sequence: CASSFRGVTEAFF.

The CDR3 DNA reads as TGTGCCACCAGCAGAGTGCGGGGCACTGAAGCTTTCTTT. Translated, it gives CATSRVRGTEAFF. This chain connects TRBV15 to TRBJ1-1; D remains unclear. The CDR3 has 13 residues. Between the trimmed V and J ends, which lost 1 base and 4 bases, there was a span of 7 bases. CDR1 is LNHNV, CDR2 YYDKDF, per germline (reference sequence). The full variable domain, completed using reference TRBV15 and TRBJ1-1, is DAMVIQNPRYQVTQFGKPVTLSCSQTLNHNVMYWYQQKSSQAPKLLFHYYDKDFNNEADTPDNFQSRRPNTSFCFLDIRSPGLGDTAMYLCATSRVRGTEAFFGQGTRLTVV.